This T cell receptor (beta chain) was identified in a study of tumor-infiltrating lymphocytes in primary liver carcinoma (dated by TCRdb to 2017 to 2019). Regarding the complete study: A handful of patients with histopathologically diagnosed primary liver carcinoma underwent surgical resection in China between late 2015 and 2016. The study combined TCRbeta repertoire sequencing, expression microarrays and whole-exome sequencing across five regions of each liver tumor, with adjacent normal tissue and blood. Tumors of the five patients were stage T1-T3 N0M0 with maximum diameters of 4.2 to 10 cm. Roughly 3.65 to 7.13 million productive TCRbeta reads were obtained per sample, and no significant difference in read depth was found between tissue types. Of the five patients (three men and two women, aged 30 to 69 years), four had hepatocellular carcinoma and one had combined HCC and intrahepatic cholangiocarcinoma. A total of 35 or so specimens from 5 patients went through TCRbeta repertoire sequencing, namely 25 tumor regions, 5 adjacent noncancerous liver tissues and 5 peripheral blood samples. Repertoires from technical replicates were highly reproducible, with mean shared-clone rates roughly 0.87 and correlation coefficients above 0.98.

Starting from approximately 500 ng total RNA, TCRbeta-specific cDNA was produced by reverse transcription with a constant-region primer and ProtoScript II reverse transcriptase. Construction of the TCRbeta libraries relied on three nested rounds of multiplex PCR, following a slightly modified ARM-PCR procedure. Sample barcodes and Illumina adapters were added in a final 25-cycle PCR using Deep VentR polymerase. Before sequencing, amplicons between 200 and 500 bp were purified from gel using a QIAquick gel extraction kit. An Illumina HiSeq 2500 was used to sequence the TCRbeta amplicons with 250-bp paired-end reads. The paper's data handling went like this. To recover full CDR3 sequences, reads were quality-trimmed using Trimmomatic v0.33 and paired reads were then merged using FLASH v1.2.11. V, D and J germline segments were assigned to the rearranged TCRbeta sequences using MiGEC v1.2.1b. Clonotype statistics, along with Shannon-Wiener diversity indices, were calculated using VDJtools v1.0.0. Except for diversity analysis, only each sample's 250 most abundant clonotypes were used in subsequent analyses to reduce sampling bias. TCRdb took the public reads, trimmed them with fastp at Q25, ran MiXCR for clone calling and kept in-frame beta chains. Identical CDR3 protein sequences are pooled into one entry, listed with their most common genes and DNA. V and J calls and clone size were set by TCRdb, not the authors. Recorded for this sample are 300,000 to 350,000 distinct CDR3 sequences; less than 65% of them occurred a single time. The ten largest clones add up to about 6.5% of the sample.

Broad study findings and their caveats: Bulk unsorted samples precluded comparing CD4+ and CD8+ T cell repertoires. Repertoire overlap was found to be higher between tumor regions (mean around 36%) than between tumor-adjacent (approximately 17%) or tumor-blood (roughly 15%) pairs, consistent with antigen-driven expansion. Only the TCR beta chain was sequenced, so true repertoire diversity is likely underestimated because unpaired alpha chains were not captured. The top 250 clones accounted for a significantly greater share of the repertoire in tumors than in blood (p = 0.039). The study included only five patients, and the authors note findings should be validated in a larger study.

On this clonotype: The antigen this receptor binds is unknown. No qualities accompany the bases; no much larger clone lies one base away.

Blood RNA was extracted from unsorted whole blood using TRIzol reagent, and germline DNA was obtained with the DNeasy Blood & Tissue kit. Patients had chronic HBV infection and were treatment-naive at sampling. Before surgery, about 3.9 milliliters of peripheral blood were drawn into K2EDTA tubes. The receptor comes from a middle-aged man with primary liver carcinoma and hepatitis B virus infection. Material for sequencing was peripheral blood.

The CDR3: CASTGLNEQFF. The DNA sequence reads TGTGCCAGCACGGGACTAAATGAGCAGTTCTTC. The V and J segments used are TRBV2 and TRBJ2-1; 7 bases in the junction line up with TRBD2. Reading from cysteine to phenylalanine, the CDR3 counts 11 amino acids. Of all the DNA, just the CDR3 is kept, 33 bases in frame from base 1. Taken from the germline V gene, the CDR1 and CDR2 loops are SNHLY and FYNNEI. V lost 7 bases and J lost 7 bases, and the count of bases not matched to a germline gene is 1.